One sample yielded the 20 T cell receptor beta chains listed below, sequenced in a study of T cell repertoires in cytomegalovirus infection. One entry per CDR3 protein, called by TCRdb with MiXCR from the reads. The sample lists 600,000 to 800,000 distinct CDR3 sequences; about 24% were seen once. Sequenced material: CD8+ T cells from PBMCs. The receptors were sampled from a human donor in good health (CMV status not recorded). Some clones in this sample may be carry-over from other donors' samples.

This chain uses TRBV20-1 with TRBJ1-1, with 8 bases lining up with TRBD1. The CDR3 loop spans 14 amino acids. The germline gives CDR1 DFQATT, CDR2 SNEGSKA (reference sequence). V trimming: 5 bases; J trimming: 0 bases; junction bases outside the gene matches: 5. The CDR3 loop is CSAGHRGVNTEAFF. The CDR3 DNA reads TGCAGTGCTGGCCACAGGGGGGTGAACACTGAAGCTTTCTTT.

The chain couples TRBV28 to TRBJ2-7, with 9 bases fitting TRBD1. Germline V CDR1 and CDR2: MDHEN, SYDVKM. Unmatched junction bases numbered 5, after V lost 3 bases and J lost 2 bases. The CDR3 has 15 residues. CDR3 loop: CASSFRDRVPYEQYV. The CDR3 nucleotides are TGTGCCAGCAGTTTCCGGGACAGGGTGCCCTACGAGCAGTACGTC.

This clonotype was picked up a small number of times. The chain recombines TRBV6-2 or TRBV6-3 with TRBJ2-7, with D perhaps TRBD2 (5 bases). V was clipped by 8 bases and J by 2 bases, with 13 bases between them. There are 13 residues in the CDR3. CDR1 is MNHEY and CDR2 is SVGEGT in the germline V gene. The CDR3 nucleotides are TGTGCCAGCGCCGAAGAGGAGGCCTACGAGCAGTACTTC. This gives the protein CASAEEEAYEQYF.

This clonotype occurred a few times. V is TRBV29-1 and J is TRBJ2-5; TRBD2 agrees at 11 bases. Looked up from germline, CDR1 is SQVTM and CDR2 is ANQGSEA. This CDR3 is 17 amino acids long. J gave up 2 bases and V 1 base, and 9 bases lay outside the gene matches. Written as DNA, the CDR3 is TGCAGCGTTGAAGGGGAACTAGCGGGGGTAAAACAAGAGACCCAGTACTTC. Protein sequence: CSVEGELAGVKQETQYF.

This clonotype was seen many times. The CDR3 region has the DNA TGTGCCAGCACGCTGACCAACTATGGCTACACCTTC. Translating it yields CASTLTNYGYTF. The V gene is TRBV6-2 or TRBV6-3, the J gene TRBJ1-2; no clear D gene. Germline V gene lookup returns CDR1 MNHEY and CDR2 SVGEGT. Trimming pared 7 bases from V and 2 bases from J, leaving 8 bases between. This CDR3 contains 12 residues.

This clonotype occurred once. J is TRBJ2-3 and V is TRBV9, with 10 bases fitting TRBD2. Trimming at V came to 3 bases and at J to 4 bases, leaving 5 bases not matched to a gene. Germline lookup yields CDR1 SGDLS and CDR2 YYNGEE. This CDR3 has 15 amino acids. The CDR3: CASSAAGGHSDTQYF. Here the CDR3 DNA reads TGTGCCAGCAGCGCAGCGGGGGGGCATTCAGATACGCAGTATTTT.

This clonotype showed up many times. The V call is TRBV7-2, the J call TRBJ1-3, with 7 bases that match TRBD1. The CDR3 covers 14 residues. After removal of 5 bases from V and 2 bases from J, the junction contained 3 bases not matched to a gene. From germline, CDR1 is SGHTA and CDR2 FQGNSA. For the CDR3, the DNA is TGTGCCAGCAGCGGCCAGGGGGCTGGAAACACCATATATTTT. This sequence encodes CASSGQGAGNTIYF.

The chain couples TRBV7-9 to TRBJ2-1, with D unresolved. V was pared by 1 base and J by 2 bases, with 21 bases between. The germline V gene encodes CDR1 SEHNR and CDR2 FQNEAQ (reference sequence). The CDR3 sequence is 19 residues long. The CDR3 protein is CASSLGVGLQRNTYNEQFF. The CDR3 DNA reads TGTGCCAGCAGCTTAGGGGTGGGCCTTCAACGGAACACCTACAATGAGCAGTTCTTC.

The V call is TRBV7-9, the J call TRBJ2-2, with D hard to call. With 7 bases removed from V and 0 bases from J, the gap between germline ends came to 12 bases. Germline CDR1 SEHNR, CDR2 FQNEAQ (reference sequence). This CDR3 is built from 15 residues. The CDR3, as DNA: TGTGCCAGCACCTCGTGGCAGACGAACACCGGGGAGCTGTTTTTT. Translated: CASTSWQTNTGELFF.

This chain joins TRBV12-3 or TRBV12-4 and TRBJ1-5; D unresolved. This CDR3 contains 14 residues. Trimming pared 5 bases from V and 1 base from J, leaving 9 bases between. The CDR3: CASSRFESNQPQHF. The CDR3 DNA follows: TGTGCCAGCAGTCGATTCGAGAGCAATCAGCCCCAGCATTTT.

Here the CDR3 reads CASSVALGGVAFF. The CDR3 DNA reads TGTGCCAGCAGCGTAGCTCTGGGTGGCGTAGCTTTCTTT. The chain is built from TRBV9 and TRBJ1-1; D unresolved. The CDR3 has 13 residues. V lost 0 bases to trimming and J lost 10 bases, with 13 bases between them. In germline, CDR1 is SGDLS, CDR2 YYNGEE.

This chain joins TRBV19 and TRBJ1-5; possible D gene TRBD1, 6 bases. The V gene lost 4 bases and the J gene lost 0 bases, with 10 bases spanning the gap. The germline CDR1 and CDR2 sequences are LNHDA and SQIVND (reference sequence). CDR3 length: 15 residues. The CDR3: CASSKTGYSNQPQHF. The CDR3, as DNA: TGTGCCAGTAGTAAGACAGGCTATAGCAATCAGCCCCAGCATTTT. Full variable domain (outside the CDR3, taken from reference TRBV19 and TRBJ1-5): DGGITQSPKYLFRKEGQNVTLSCEQNLNHDAMYWYRQDPGQGLRLIYYSQIVNDFQKGDIAEGYSVSREKKESFPLTVTSAQKNPTAFYLCASSKTGYSNQPQHFGDGTRLSIL.

J is TRBJ1-4 and V is TRBV13; perhaps TRBD1 as D (5 bases). The germline V gene encodes CDR1 PRHDT and CDR2 FYEKMQ (reference sequence). The length of the CDR3 is 11 residues. V shed 3 bases and J shed 10 bases, with 6 bases lying between them. CDR3 amino acids: CASSLGGKLFF. The CDR3 nucleotides are TGTGCCAGCAGCTTGGGGGGAAAACTGTTTTTT.

V gene TRBV5-6 combines with J gene TRBJ1-5; TRBD1 is a possible D gene (5 bases). Germline CDR1 SGHDT, CDR2 YYEEEE. Trimming stripped 4 bases from V and 1 base from J, with 12 bases between. The CDR3 is 15 amino acids. The CDR3 reads CASSPSPGSNQPQHF. The DNA of the CDR3 is TGTGCCAGCAGCCCTTCCCCAGGGAGCAATCAGCCCCAGCATTTT. Drawing the rest from reference TRBV5-6 and TRBJ1-5, the complete variable domain is DAGVTQSPTHLIKTRGQQVTLRCSPKSGHDTVSWYQQALGQGPQFIFQYYEEEERQRGNFPDRFSGHQFPNYSSELNVNALLLGDSALYLCASSPSPGSNQPQHFGDGTRLSIL.

This clonotype was seen ten or more times. The chain combines TRBV7-9 with TRBJ2-7; 9 bases are a match to TRBD1. The CDR3 covers 15 residues. Germline trimming cut 5 bases from V and 3 bases from J; bases unmatched to any gene: 8. The germline gives CDR1 SEHNR, CDR2 FQNEAQ (reference sequence). CDR3 loop: CASSTGTGKFYEQYF. The CDR3 DNA reads as TGTGCCAGCAGCACCGGGACAGGGAAGTTCTACGAGCAGTACTTC.

This sequence joins TRBV6-2 or TRBV6-3 and TRBJ2-7, with D maybe TRBD2 (6 bases). Trimming cost V 3 bases and J 2 bases, with 11 bases left between them. The length of the CDR3 is 14 residues. Germline CDR1 MNHEY, CDR2 SVGEGT. The CDR3 nucleotides are TGTGCCAGCAGTTATGGAGGGGAGACCTACGAGCAGTACGTC. This codes for CASSYGGETYEQYV.

Turning to this clonotype: A much more abundant neighbour one base away suggests this may be a read error. This rearrangement joins TRBV11-2 to TRBJ2-1, with TRBD2 identical over 13 bases. The J call is doubtful: the DNA matches TRBJ2-7 better. This CDR3 spans 19 amino acids. Germline V gene lookup returns CDR1 SGHAT and CDR2 FQNNGV. CDR3: CASSPLMGLAGPLRNEQYF. In DNA form, the CDR3 reads TGTGCCAGCAGCCCTCTGATGGGACTAGCGGGGCCCTTGAGGAATGAGCAGTACTTC.

This sequence joins TRBV12-3 or TRBV12-4 and TRBJ2-1, with 7 nucleotides matching TRBD1. The CDR3 totals 14 residues. V was pared by 7 bases and J by 2 bases, with 5 bases of the junction left unmatched. The CDR3 DNA is TGTGCCAGCATCCGGGACAGAGCCTACAATGAGCAGTTCTTC. Encoded protein: CASIRDRAYNEQFF.

This chain links TRBV7-6 with TRBJ1-2; possible D gene TRBD1, 6 bases. CDR1 is SGHVS and CDR2 is FNYEAQ in the germline V gene. V lost 6 bases and J 4 bases, leaving 21 bases between the germline ends. The CDR3 is 16 residues long. The CDR3 bases are TGTGCCAGCAGTCCAACCTCCGGGGGCAGGGTCTATGGCTACACCTTC. Translated: CASSPTSGGRVYGYTF.

V usage is TRBV7-9 and J usage is TRBJ1-5; D is possibly TRBD1 (5 bases). The germline V gene has CDR1 SEHNR and CDR2 FQNEAQ (reference sequence). The CDR3 length is 14 residues. Trimming left V 6 bases short and J 6 bases short, with 15 bases between. CDR3 region: CASSSRGGSQPQHF. The CDR3 bases are TGTGCCAGCAGTTCTAGGGGAGGTTCTCAGCCCCAGCATTTT.